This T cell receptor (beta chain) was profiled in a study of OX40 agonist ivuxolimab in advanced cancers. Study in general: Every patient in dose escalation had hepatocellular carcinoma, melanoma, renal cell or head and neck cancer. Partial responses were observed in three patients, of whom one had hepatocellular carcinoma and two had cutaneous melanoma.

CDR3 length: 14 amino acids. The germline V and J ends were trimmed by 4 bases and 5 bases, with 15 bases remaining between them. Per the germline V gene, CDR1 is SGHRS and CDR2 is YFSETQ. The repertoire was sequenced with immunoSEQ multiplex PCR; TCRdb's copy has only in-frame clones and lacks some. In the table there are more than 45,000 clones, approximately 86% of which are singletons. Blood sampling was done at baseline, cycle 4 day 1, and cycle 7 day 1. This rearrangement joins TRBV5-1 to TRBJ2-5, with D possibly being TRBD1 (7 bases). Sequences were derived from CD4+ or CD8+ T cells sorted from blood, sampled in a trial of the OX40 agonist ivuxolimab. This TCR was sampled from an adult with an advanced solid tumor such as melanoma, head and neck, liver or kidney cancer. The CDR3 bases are TGCGCCAGCAGCCCCGGTCCAGGGGGGGAGACCCAGTACTTC. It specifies CASSPGPGGETQYF. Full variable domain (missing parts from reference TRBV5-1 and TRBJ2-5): KAGVTQTPRYLIKTRGQQVTLSCSPISGHRSVSWYQQTPGQGLQFLFEYFSETQRNKGNFPGRFSGRQFSNSRSEMNVSTLELGDSALYLCASSPGPGGETQYFGPGTRLLVL.